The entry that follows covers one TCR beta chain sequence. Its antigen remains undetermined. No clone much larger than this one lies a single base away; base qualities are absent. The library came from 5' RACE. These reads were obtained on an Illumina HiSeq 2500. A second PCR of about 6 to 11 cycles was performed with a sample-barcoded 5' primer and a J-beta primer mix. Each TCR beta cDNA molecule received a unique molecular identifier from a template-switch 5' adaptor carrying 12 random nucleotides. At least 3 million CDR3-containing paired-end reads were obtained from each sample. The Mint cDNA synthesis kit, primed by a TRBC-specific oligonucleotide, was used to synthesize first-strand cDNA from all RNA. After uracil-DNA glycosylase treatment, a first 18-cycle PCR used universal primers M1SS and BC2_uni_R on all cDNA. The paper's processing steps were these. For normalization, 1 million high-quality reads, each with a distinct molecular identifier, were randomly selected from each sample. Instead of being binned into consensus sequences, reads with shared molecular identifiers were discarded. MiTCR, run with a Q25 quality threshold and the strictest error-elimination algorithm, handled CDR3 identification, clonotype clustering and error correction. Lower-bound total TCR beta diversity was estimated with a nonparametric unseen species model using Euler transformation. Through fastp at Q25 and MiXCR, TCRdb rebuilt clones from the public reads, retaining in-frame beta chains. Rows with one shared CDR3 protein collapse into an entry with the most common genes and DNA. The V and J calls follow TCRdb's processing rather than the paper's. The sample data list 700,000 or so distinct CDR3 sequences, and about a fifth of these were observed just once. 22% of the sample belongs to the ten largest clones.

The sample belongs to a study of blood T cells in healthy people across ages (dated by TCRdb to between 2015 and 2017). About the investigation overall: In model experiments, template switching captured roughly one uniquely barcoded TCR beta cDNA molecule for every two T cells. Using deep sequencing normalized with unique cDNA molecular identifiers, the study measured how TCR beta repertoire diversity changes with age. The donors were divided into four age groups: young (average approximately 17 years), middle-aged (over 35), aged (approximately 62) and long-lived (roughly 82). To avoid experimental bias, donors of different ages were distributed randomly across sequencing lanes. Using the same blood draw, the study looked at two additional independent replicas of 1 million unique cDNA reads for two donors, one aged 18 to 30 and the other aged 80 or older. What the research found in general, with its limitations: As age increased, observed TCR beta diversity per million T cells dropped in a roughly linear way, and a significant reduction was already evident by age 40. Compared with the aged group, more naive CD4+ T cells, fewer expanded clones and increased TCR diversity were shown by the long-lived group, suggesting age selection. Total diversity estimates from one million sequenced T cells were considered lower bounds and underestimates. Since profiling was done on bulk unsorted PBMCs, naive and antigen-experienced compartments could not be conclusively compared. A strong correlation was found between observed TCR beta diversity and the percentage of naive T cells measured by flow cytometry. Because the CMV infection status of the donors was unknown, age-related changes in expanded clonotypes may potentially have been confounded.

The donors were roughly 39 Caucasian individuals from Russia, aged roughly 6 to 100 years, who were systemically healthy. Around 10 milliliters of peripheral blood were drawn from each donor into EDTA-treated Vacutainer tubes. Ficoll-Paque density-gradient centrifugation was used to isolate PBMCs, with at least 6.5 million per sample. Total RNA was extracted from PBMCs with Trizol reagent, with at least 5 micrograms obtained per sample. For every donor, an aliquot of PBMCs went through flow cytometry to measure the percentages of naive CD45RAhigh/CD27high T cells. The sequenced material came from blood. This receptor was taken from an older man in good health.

The CDR3 here reads CASSPLRGARSTDTQYF. At the DNA level, the sequence is TGTGCCAGCAGCCCCTTGCGGGGGGCCCGAAGCACAGATACGCAGTATTTT. The chain uses TRBV7-9 and TRBJ2-3; 8 bases in between match TRBD2. The CDR3, from cysteine to phenylalanine, totals 17 residues. Just the 51-base CDR3 DNA is kept, in frame starting at base 1. After removal of 5 bases from V and 0 bases from J, the junction retains 10 bases not matched to a gene. The germline V gene encodes CDR1 SEHNR and CDR2 FQNEAQ (reference sequence).